This TCR beta chain was sequenced for a study of CD4 T cells in relation to SARS-CoV-2 and coronaviruses. Study background: After roughly 9 days of antigen culture, PBMC TCR beta CDR3s were sequenced. Of the patients, 7 to 9 were male, 4 female, two Hispanic. Study-wide findings and caveats: Crossreactivity was assessed only for spike protein, not other viral proteins.

Clones were sequenced by immunoSEQ multiplex PCR, and TCRdb holds only the in-frame ones, with some missing. The sample lists about 37,000 clones, 82% occurring once. To note about this clone: Its antigen is still unknown.

The V gene's germline CDR1 is MGHRA and CDR2 YSYEKL. Trimming removed 2 bases at V and 7 bases at J, with 12 bases between. CDR3 length: 14 residues. Sequenced input: naive CD4+ T cells from PBMCs, cultured in vitro. Specified subset: naive CD4+ T cells isolated by negative enrichment. The rearrangement joins TRBV4-1 to TRBJ1-5, with a weak D call TRBD1 (6 bases). The TCR sequence derives from an adult with COVID-19. The CDR3 region has the DNA TGCGCCAGCAGCCAAAGGGGGGCACAGCAGCCCCAGCATTTT. It specifies CASSQRGAQQPQHF.